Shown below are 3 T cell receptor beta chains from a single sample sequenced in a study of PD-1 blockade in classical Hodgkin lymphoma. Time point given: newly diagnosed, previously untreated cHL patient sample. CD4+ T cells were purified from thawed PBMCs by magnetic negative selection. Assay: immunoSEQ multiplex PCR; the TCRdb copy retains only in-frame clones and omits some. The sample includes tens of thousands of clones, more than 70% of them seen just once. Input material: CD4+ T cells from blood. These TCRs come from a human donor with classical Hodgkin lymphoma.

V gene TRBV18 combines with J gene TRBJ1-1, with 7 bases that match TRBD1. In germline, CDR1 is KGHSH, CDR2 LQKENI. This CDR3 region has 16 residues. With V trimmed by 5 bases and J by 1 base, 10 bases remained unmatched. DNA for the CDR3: TGTGCCAGCTCAGGGGACAGCCCAAGGTGGAACACTGAAGCTTTCTTT. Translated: CASSGDSPRWNTEAFF.

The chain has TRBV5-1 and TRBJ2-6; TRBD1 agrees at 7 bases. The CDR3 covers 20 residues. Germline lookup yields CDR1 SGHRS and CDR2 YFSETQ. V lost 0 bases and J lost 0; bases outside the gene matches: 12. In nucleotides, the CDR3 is TGCGCCAGCAGCTTGGTTCGAGACAGGGAACCCAACTCTGGGGCCAACGTCCTGACTTTC. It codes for CASSLVRDREPNSGANVLTF.

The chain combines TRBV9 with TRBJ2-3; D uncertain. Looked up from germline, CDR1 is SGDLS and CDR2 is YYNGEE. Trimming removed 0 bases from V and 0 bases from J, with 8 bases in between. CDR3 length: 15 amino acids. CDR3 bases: TGTGCCAGCAGCGTAGGTACGCCCAGCACAGATACGCAGTATTTT. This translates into CASSVGTPSTDTQYF. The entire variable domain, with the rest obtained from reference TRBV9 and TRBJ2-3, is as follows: DSGVTQTPKHLITATGQRVTLRCSPRSGDLSVYWYQQSLDQGLQFLIQYYNGEERAKGNILERFSAQQFPDLHSELNLSSLELGDSALYFCASSVGTPSTDTQYFGPGTRLTVL.